This T cell receptor (beta chain) was recovered during a study of CD8+ T cells in alopecia areata. Findings and caveats of the study: Lesional scalp exceeded normal scalp in clonality, especially in alopecia totalis/universalis.

This CDR3 spans 14 amino acids. The V gene's germline CDR1 is NSHNY and CDR2 SYGAGN. About this clone itself: Its target is not known. The gene symbols are mouse symbols. The CDR3 is cut off 4 residues early in the read; its end comes from the germline J gene.

Sorting relied on CD4, CD8alpha, NKG2D, NKG2ACE and other markers applied to pooled cutaneous lymph node cells. As the sequencing template, cDNA was produced by extracting RNA and reverse transcribing it. Only in-frame clones appear in the TCRdb table, and some are missing; sequencing was by immunoSEQ multiplex PCR. Listed here are 290,000 or so clones without any singletons, the top ten holding less than 1.5%. This sequence joins TRBV13-1 and TRBJ2-5, with 9 bases identical to TRBD1. The source of this sequence is a C3H/HeJ mouse with alopecia areata. This mouse strain has H2-k as its MHC haplotype. The sequencing sample was made of CD4+ T cells sorted from a lymph node. The sequenced part of the CDR3 DNA is TGTGCCAGCAGTCGGACAGGGGAGGGAGAC. This gives the protein CASSRTGEGD. The whole CDR3 reads CASSRTGEGDTQYF.